Given below is one TCR beta chain in context. In the original workflow: Amplification with reference gene primers provided the estimates of nucleated cell counts. Only in-frame clones appear in the TCRdb table, and some are missing; sequencing was by immunoSEQ multiplex PCR. D and trimming come from the DNA, and the V and J calls and clone size come from that table. The sample lists 150,000 to 200,000 clones, approximately 81% occurring once. This sample is part of a study of blood T cell repertoires in COVID-19. Study in general: Spain, Italy and the United States supplied samples that represented acute and convalescent COVID-19. Sources were T cells, B-cell-depleted T cells, or PBMCs; the material itself was cDNA or gDNA.

V gave up 5 bases and J gave up 0 bases; unmatched junction bases: 11. Germline-derived CDR1 and CDR2 are MNHEY and SVGEGT. The CDR3 loop spans 17 amino acids. The sample taken for sequencing was peripheral blood. The chain recombines TRBV6-2 or TRBV6-3 with TRBJ1-1; 8 bases are shared with TRBD1. This TCR came from a human donor with acute or convalescent COVID-19. The donor label of this sample is uncertain. This CDR3 is CASSTGRQGALNTEAFF. CDR3 in DNA: TGTGCCAGCAGTACGGGCCGGCAGGGGGCATTGAACACTGAAGCTTTCTTT.